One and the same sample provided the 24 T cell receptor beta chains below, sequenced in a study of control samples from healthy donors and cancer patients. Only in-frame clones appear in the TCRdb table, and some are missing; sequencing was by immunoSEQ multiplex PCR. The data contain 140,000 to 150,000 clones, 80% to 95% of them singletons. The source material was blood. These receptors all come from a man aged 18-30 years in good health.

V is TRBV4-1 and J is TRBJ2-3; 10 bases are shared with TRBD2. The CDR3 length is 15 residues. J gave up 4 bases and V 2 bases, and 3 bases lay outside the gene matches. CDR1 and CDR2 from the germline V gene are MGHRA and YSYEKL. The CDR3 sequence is CASSQFLAGADTQYF. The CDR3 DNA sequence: TGCGCCAGCAGCCAATTCCTAGCGGGGGCAGATACGCAGTATTTT.

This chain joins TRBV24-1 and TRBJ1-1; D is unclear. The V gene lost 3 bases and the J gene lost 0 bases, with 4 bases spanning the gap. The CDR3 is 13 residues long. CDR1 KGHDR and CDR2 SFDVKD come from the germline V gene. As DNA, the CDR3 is TGTGCCACCAGTGATACACTGAACACTGAAGCTTTCTTT. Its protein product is CATSDTLNTEAFF.

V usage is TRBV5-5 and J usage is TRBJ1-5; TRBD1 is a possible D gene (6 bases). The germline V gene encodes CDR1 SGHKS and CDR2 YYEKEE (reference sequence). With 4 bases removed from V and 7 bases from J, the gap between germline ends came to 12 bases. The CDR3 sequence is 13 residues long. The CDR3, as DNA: TGTGCCAGCAGCCCGACAGGAGACCAGCCCCAGCATTTT. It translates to CASSPTGDQPQHF.

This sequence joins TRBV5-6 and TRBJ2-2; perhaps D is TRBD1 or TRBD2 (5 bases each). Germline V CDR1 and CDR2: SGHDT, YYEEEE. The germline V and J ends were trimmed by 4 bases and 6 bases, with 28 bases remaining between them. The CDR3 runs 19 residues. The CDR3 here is CASSPVSGLVGRGAGELFF. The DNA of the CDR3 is TGTGCCAGCAGCCCGGTGTCAGGGCTAGTCGGGCGAGGGGCCGGGGAGCTGTTTTTT.

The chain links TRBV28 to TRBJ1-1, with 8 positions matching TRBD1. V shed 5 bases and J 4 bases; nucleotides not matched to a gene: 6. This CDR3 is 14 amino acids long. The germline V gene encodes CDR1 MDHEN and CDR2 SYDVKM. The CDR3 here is CASSAQGEGTEAFF. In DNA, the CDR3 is TGTGCCAGCAGTGCACAGGGGGAAGGCACTGAAGCTTTCTTT.

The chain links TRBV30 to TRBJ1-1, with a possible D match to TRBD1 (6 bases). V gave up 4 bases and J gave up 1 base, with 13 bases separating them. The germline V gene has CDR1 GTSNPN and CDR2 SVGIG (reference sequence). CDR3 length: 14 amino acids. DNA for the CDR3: TGTGCCTGGATGCCCGGACAGACGAACACTGAAGCTTTCTTT. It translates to CAWMPGQTNTEAFF.

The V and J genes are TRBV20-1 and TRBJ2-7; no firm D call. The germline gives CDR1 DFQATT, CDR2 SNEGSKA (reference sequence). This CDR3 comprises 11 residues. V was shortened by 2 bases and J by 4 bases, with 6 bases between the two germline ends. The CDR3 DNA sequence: TGCAGTGCTAGAAACTGGTACGAGCAGTACTTC. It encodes CSARNWYEQYF.

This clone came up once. The CDR3: CASSLLLEIGTQYF. The CDR3 DNA sequence: TGTGCCAGCAGTTTATTATTAGAGATAGGTACGCAGTATTTT. V and J are TRBV27 and TRBJ2-3; D gene unclear. The CDR3 totals 14 residues. Germline V gene data show CDR1 as MNHEY and CDR2 as SMNVEV (reference sequence). The V and J ends lost 1 base and 8 bases respectively, with 13 bases between them.

The CDR3 here is CASSYTGLNYGYTF. CDR3 bases: TGCGCCAGCAGCTACACTGGGCTTAACTATGGCTACACCTTC. The rearrangement joins TRBV4-1 to TRBJ1-2; the D is unclear. The germline gives CDR1 MGHRA, CDR2 YSYEKL. The CDR3 loop spans 14 amino acids. Between the trimmed V and J ends, which lost 5 bases and 1 base, there was a span of 11 bases.

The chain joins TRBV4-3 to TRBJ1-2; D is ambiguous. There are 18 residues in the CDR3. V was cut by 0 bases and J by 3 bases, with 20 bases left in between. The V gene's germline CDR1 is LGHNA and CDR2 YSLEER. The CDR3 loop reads CASSQDHAGALGYYGYTF. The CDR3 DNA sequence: TGCGCCAGCAGCCAAGATCACGCAGGTGCACTTGGGTACTATGGCTACACCTTC.

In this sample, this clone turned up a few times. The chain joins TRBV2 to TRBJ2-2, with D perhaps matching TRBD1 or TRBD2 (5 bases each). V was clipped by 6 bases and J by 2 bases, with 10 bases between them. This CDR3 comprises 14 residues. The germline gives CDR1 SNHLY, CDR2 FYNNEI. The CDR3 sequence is CASRGDRNTGELFF. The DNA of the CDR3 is TGTGCCAGCAGGGGGGACCGTAACACCGGGGAGCTGTTTTTT.

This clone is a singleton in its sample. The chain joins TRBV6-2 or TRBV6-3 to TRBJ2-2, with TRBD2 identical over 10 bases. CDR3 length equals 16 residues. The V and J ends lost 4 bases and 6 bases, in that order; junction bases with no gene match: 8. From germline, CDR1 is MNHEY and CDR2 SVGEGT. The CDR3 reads CASSSPSGSYPGELFF. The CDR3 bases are TGTGCCAGCAGTTCTCCTAGCGGGAGCTACCCCGGGGAGCTGTTTTTT.

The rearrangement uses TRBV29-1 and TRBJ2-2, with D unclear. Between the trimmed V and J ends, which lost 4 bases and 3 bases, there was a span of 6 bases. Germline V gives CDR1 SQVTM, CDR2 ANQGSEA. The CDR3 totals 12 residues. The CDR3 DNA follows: TGCAGCGTTGGCCTGTACACCGGGGAGCTGTTTTTT. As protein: CSVGLYTGELFF.

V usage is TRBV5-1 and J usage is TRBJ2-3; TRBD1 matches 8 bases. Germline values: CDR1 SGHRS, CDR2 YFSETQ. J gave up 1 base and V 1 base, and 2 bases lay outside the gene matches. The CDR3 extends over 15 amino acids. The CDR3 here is CASSLSTGGTDTQYF. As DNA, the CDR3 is TGCGCCAGCAGCTTGTCGACAGGGGGCACAGATACGCAGTATTTT.

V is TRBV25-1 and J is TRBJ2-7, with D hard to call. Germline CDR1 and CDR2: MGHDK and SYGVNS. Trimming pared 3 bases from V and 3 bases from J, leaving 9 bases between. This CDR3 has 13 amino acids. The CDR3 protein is CASSDQGYYEQYF. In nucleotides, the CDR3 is TGTGCCAGCAGTGATCAAGGGTACTACGAGCAGTACTTC.

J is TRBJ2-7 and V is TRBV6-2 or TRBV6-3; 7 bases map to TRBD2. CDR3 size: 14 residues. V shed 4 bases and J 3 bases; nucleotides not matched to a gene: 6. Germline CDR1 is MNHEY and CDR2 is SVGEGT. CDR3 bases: TGTGCCAGCAGTTCCCCGGGACTACACTACGAGCAGTACTTC. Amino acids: CASSSPGLHYEQYF.

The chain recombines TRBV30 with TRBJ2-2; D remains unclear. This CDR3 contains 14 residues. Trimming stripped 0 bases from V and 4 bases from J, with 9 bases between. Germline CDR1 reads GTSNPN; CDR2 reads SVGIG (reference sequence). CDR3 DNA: TGTGCCTGGAGTGTACCTTCGATCACCGGGGAGCTGTTTTTT. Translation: CAWSVPSITGELFF.

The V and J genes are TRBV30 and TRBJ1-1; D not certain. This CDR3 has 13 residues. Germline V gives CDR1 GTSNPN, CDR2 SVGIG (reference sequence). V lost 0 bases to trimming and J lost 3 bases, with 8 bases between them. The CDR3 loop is CAWSVMGYTEAFF. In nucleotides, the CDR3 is TGTGCCTGGAGTGTAATGGGATACACTGAAGCTTTCTTT.

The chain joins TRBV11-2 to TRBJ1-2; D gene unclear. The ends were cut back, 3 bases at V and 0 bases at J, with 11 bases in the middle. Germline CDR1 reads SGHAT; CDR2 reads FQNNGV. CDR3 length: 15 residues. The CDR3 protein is CASSFGSSANYGYTF. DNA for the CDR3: TGTGCCAGCAGCTTTGGTAGTTCAGCTAACTATGGCTACACCTTC.

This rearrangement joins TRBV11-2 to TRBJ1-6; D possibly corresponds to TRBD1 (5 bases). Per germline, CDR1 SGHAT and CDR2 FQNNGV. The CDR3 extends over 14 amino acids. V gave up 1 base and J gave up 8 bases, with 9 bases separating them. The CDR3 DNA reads TGTGCCAGCAGCTTAGTCAGGGAGGATTCACCCCTCCACTTT. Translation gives CASSLVREDSPLHF.

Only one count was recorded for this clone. CDR3 amino acids: CASSPFPEGGNTGELFF. The CDR3 region has the DNA TGTGCCAGCAGCCCCTTTCCGGAGGGTGGAAACACCGGGGAGCTGTTTTTT. The gene calls are TRBV5-5 and TRBJ2-2; perhaps TRBD2 as D (6 bases). Germline CDR1 SGHKS, CDR2 YYEKEE (reference sequence). The CDR3 runs to 17 residues. V lost 4 bases and J lost 2, with 18 bases in between.

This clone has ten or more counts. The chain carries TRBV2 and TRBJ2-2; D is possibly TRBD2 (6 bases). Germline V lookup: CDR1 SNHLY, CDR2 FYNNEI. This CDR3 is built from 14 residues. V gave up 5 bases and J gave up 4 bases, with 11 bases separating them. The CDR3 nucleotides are TGTGCCAGCAGTCTAAGGGGAGGCACCGGGGAGCTGTTTTTT. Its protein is CASSLRGGTGELFF.

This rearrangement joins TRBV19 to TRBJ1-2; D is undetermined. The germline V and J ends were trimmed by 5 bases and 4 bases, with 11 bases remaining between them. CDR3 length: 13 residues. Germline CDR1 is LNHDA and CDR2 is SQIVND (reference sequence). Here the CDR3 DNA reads TGTGCCAGTAGTCTCGACGGGTTCTATGGCTACACCTTC. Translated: CASSLDGFYGYTF.

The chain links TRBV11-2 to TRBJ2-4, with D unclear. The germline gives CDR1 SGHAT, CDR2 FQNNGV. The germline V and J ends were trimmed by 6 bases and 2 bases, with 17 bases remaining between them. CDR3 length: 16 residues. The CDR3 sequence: CASRSGPRESKNIQYF. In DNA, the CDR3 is TGTGCCAGCAGAAGTGGGCCCCGCGAGTCCAAAAACATTCAGTACTTC.